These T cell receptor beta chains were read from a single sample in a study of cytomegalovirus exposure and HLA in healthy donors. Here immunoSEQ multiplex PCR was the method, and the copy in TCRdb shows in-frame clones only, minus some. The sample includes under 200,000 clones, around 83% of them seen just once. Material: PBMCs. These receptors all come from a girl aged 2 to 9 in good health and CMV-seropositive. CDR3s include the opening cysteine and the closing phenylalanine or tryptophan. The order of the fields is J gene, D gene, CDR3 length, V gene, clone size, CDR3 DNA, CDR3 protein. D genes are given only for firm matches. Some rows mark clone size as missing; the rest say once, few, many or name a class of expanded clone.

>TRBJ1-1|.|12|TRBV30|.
TGTGCCTGGAAAATCATGAACACTGAAGCTTTCTTT
CAWKIMNTEAFF
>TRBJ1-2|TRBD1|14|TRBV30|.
TGTGCCTGGACTGTTTCGGGACAGGGGACCGGCTACACCTTC
CAWTVSGQGTGYTF
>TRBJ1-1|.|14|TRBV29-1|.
TGCAGCGTTGAAGGGCGGGGGGGAAGCACTGAAGCTTTCTTT
CSVEGRGGSTEAFF
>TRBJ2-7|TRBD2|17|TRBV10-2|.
TGCGCCAGCCAAGGGACTAGCGGGAGTGGGGGTTCCTACGAGCAGTACTTC
CASQGTSGSGGSYEQYF
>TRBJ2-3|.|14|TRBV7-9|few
TGTGCCAGCAGTCCTAAGACAGAAGCAGATACGCAGTATTTT
CASSPKTEADTQYF
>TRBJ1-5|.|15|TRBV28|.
TGTGCCAGCAGTTTACGCGGTTGGAGCAATCAGCCCCAGCATTTT
CASSLRGWSNQPQHF
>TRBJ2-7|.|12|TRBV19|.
TGTGCCAGTAGTATGGGAGGGGGCGAGCAGTACTTC
CASSMGGGEQYF
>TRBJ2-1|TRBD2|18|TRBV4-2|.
TGTGCCAGCAGCCAAGGCACTAGCGGGAGGCCCTCCTACAATGAGCAGTTCTTC
CASSQGTSGRPSYNEQFF
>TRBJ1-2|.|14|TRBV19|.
TGTGCCAGTAGTACCCGCCCCAGTCGGGAGGGCTACACCTTC
CASSTRPSREGYTF
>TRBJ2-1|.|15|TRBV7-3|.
TGTGCCAGCAGCCTGGCATCAGGGGTTACCAATGAGCAGTTCTTC
CASSLASGVTNEQFF
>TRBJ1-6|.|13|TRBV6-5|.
TGTGCCAGCAGTCTACAGAGAACTTCACCCCTCCACTTT
CASSLQRTSPLHF
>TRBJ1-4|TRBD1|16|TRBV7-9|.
TGTTCCAGCAGCCTCCGGACAGGGAAGAGTAATGAAAAACTGTTTTTT
CSSSLRTGKSNEKLFF
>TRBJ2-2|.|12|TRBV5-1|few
TGCGCCAGCAGCCTATCCGTCGGGGAGCTGTTTTTT
CASSLSVGELFF
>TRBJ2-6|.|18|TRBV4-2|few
TGTGCCAGCAGCCGAACCGGGACTGAGTTTGCTGGGGCCAACGTCCTGACTTTC
CASSRTGTEFAGANVLTF
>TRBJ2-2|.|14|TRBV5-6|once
TGTGCCAGCAGCTTGTCGGGAGCGGACGGGGAGCTGTTTTTT
CASSLSGADGELFF
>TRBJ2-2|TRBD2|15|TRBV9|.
TGTGCCAGCAGCCCCCGCGGGAGTGACACCGGGGAGCTGTTTTTT
CASSPRGSDTGELFF
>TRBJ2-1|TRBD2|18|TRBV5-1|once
TGCGCCAGCAGCTGGGGGACTAGCGGTGAGGCAGGGTACAATGAGCAGTTCTTC
CASSWGTSGEAGYNEQFF
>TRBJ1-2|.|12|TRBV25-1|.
TGTGCCAGCAGTGAACAGTTCTATGGCTACACCTTC
CASSEQFYGYTF
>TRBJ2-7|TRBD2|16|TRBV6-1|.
TGTGCCAGCAGTGAATCGCTAGCGGGAGGCTCCTACGAGCAGTACTTC
CASSESLAGGSYEQYF
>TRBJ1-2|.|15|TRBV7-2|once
TGTGCCAGCAGCGCCTGGGCTGAGGCCCCAGGGTACGCCACCTTC
CASSAWAEAPGYATF
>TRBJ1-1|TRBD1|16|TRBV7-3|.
TGTGCCAGCAGCAACGGACAGGGGCCGCCGGACACTGAAGCTTTCTTT
CASSNGQGPPDTEAFF
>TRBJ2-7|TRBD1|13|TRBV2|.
TGTGCCAGCAGAAGAGGGGGCACCTACGAGCAGTACTTC
CASRRGGTYEQYF
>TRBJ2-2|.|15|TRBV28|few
TGTGCCAGCAGTTTTCTGACACCTATCACCGGGGAGCTGTTTTTT
CASSFLTPITGELFF
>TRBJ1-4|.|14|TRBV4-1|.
TGCGCCAGCAGCCAAGGCGGGGAACGTGAAAAACTGTTTTTT
CASSQGGEREKLFF
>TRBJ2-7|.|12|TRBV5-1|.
TGCGCCAGCAGCAGCAGGGACTACGAGCAGTACTTC
CASSSRDYEQYF